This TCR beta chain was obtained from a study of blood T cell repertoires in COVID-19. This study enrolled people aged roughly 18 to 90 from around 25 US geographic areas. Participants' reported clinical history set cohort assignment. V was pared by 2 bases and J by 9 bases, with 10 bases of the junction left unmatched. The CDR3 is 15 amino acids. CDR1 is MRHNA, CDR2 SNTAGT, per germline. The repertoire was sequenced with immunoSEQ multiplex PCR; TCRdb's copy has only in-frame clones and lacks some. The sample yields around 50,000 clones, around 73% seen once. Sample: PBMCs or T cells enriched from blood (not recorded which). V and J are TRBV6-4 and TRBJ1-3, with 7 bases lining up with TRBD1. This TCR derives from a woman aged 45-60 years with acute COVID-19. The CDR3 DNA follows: TGTGCCAGCAGTGACAAAGGACAGGCCCGATGCACCATATATTTT. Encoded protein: CASSDKGQARCTIYF.